This T cell receptor beta chain was profiled in a study of early T cells in non-severe SARS-CoV-2 infection. Study summary: Bulk RNA from unsorted whole blood was sequenced; chains were unpaired.

Whole-study findings and limits: Lookups in VDJdb leaned toward anti-spike CD8 responses and missed private and CD4 specificities.

The germline gives CDR1 DFQATT, CDR2 SNEGSKA (reference sequence). The germline V and J ends were trimmed by 0 bases and 1 base, with 9 bases remaining between them. CDR3 length: 14 residues. Individual cDNA molecules received unique molecular identifiers during library preparation. MiXCR, applied by TCRdb to the 5' RACE reads, yields one record per CDR3 protein. The table includes over 50,000 distinct CDR3 sequences, around 14% detected once. This clonotype was observed a few times. Its antigen is undetermined. The chain is built from TRBV20-1 and TRBJ2-5; no clear D gene. The sample here was whole blood, taken at baseline. The sequence was obtained from an adult who was a healthcare worker with PCR-confirmed SARS-CoV-2 infection or an uninfected control (not recorded which). CDR3 in amino acids: CSARDRVGQETQYF. The CDR3 bases are TGCAGTGCTAGAGATCGTGTGGGCCAAGAGACCCAGTACTTC.